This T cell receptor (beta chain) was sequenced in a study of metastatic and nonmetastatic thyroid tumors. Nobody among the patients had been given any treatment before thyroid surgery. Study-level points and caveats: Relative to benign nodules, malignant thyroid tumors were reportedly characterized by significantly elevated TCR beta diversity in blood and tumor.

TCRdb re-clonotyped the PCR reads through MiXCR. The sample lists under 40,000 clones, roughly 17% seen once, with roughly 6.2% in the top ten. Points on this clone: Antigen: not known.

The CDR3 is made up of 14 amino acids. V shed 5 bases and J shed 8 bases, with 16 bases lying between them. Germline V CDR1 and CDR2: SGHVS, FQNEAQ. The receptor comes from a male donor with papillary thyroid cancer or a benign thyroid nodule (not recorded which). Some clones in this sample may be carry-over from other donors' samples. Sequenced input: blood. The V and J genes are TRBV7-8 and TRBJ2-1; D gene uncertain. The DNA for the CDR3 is TGTGCCAGCAGCGCCACCTCTAGAGTCGATGAGCAGTTCTTC. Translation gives CASSATSRVDEQFF.